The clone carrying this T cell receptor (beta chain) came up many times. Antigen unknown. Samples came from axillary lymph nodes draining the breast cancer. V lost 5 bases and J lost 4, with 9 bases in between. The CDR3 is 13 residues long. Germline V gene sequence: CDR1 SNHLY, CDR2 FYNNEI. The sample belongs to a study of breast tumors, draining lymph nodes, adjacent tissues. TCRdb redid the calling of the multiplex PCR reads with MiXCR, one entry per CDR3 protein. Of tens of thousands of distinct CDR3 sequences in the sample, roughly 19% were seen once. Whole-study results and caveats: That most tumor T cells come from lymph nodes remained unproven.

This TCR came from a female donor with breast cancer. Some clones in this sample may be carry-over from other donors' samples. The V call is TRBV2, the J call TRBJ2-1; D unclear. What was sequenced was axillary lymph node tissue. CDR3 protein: CASSYSPYNEQFF. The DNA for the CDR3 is TGTGCCAGCAGTTATTCCCCGTACAATGAGCAGTTCTTC.